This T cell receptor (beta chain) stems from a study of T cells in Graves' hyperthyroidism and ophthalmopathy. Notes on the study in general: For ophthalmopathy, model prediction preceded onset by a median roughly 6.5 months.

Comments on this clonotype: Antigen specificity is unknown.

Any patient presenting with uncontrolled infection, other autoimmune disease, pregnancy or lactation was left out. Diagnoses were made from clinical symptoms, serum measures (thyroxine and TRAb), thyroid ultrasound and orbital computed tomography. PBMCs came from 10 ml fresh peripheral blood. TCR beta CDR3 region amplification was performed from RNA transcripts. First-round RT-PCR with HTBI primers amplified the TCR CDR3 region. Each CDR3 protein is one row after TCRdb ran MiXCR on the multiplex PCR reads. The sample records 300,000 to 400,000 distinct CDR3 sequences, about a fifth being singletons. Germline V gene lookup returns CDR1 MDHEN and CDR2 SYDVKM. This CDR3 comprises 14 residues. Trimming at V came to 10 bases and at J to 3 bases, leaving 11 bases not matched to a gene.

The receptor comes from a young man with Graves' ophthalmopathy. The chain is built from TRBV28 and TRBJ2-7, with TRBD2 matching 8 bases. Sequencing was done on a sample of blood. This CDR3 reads CATWGTGGGYEQYF. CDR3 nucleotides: TGTGCCACCTGGGGGACGGGGGGGGGCTACGAGCAGTACTTC. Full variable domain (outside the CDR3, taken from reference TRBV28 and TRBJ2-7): DVKVTQSSRYLVKRTGEKVFLECVQDMDHENMFWYRQDPGLGLRLIYFSYDVKMKEKGDIPEGYSVSREKKERFSLILESASTNQTSMYLCATWGTGGGYEQYFGPGTRLTVT.